The 13 T cell receptor beta chains below were found in one sample sequenced in a study of post-analysis software for immune sequencing data. Their antigens are not known. Study findings and constraints: Five TRBV segments were more frequent in patients than controls; TRBV5-6, TRBV5-1 and TRBV20-1 belonged to this group.

The library was made from cDNA and included unique molecular identifiers. A single record per CDR3 protein comes from TCRdb applying MiXCR to the PCR reads. The sample records almost 700,000 distinct CDR3 sequences, 55% to 60% being singletons. The sample was blood. Receptors originate from a girl aged 2-10 years with multiple sclerosis.

Concerning this clonotype itself: At one end, the junction sequence differs from germline, possibly due to a read error. The CDR3 sequence: CASSLYLVDYRGPGSTGERFF. Written as DNA, the CDR3 is TGTGCCAGCAGTTTATATCTCGTTGATTACAGGGGGCCTGGGAGCACCGGGGAGCGGTTTTTT. The J gene is TRBJ2-2, the V gene TRBV27; 9 nucleotides match TRBD1. The CDR3 extends over 21 amino acids. Germline CDR1 is MNHEY and CDR2 is SMNVEV (reference sequence).

This clonotype was seen at least ten times. The chain uses TRBV7-8 and TRBJ2-2; D is perhaps TRBD1 (6 bases). Trimming stripped 2 bases from V and 0 bases from J, with 10 bases between. Germline V gives CDR1 SGHVS, CDR2 FQNEAQ. This CDR3 spans 16 amino acids. The CDR3 protein is CASSLIGGTNTGELFF. CDR3 DNA sequence: TGTGCCAGCAGCTTAATAGGGGGAACGAACACCGGGGAGCTGTTTTTT.

The chain recombines TRBV4-1 with TRBJ1-2; TRBD1 matches at 9 bases. Per the germline V gene, CDR1 is MGHRA and CDR2 is YSYEKL. This CDR3 is 15 amino acids long. The trim removed 4 bases at V and 3 bases at J, leaving 6 bases unmatched. CDR3 nucleotide sequence: TGCGCCAGCAGCCCGGGACAGGGTCTTCACTATGGCTACACCTTC. As protein: CASSPGQGLHYGYTF.

This clonotype occurred a few times. This rearrangement joins TRBV3-1 to TRBJ1-4; D unresolved. CDR1 LGHDT and CDR2 YNNKEL come from the germline V gene (reference sequence). V lost 0 bases and J 4 bases, leaving 18 bases between the germline ends. The length of the CDR3 is 18 residues. The CDR3 is CASSQDNGREVNNEKLFF. The CDR3 coding sequence is TGTGCCAGCAGCCAAGATAACGGCAGAGAAGTTAATAATGAAAAACTGTTTTTT. Full variable domain (missing parts from reference TRBV3-1 and TRBJ1-4): DTAVSQTPKYLVTQMGNDKSIKCEQNLGHDTMYWYKQDSKKFLKIMFSYNNKELIINETVPNRFSPKSPDKAHLNLHINSLELGDSAVYFCASSQDNGREVNNEKLFFGSGTQLSVL.

The chain links TRBV20-1 to TRBJ1-1; TRBD1 is a possible D gene (5 bases). The CDR3 totals 14 residues. V was clipped by 6 bases and J by 4 bases, with 18 bases between them. Germline V gene lookup returns CDR1 DFQATT and CDR2 SNEGSKA (reference sequence). CDR3 sequence (DNA): TGCAGTGCGGTCAGGAGCGCCACAGGCACTGAAGCTTTCTTT. Its translation is CSAVRSATGTEAFF.

V gene TRBV2 combines with J gene TRBJ2-5; a weak D match, TRBD2 (6 bases). This CDR3 spans 14 amino acids. V lost 4 bases to trimming and J lost 7 bases, with 16 bases between them. Germline-derived CDR1 and CDR2 are SNHLY and FYNNEI. CDR3 in DNA: TGTGCCAGCAGTGGTTCGATCACAGCGGGGACCCAGTACTTC. Its protein product is CASSGSITAGTQYF.

The chain employs TRBV20-1 and TRBJ2-3; TRBD2 might be the D (6 bases). The CDR3 totals 16 residues. V was pared by 0 bases and J by 2 bases, with 15 bases between. Germline V gene data show CDR1 as DFQATT and CDR2 as SNEGSKA (reference sequence). CDR3 protein: CSARDGSGVYTDTQYF. CDR3 nucleotides: TGCAGTGCTAGAGACGGTAGCGGAGTTTACACAGATACGCAGTATTTT.

The table lists this clonotype with a few counts. The rearrangement links TRBV10-3 to TRBJ2-5; TRBD1 matches at 7 bases. CDR3 length equals 16 residues. J lost 0 bases, V lost 5 bases, and 9 bases had no gene match. CDR1 and CDR2 from the germline V gene are ENHRY and SYGVKD. CDR3 in amino acids: CAISWAGTDNQETQYF. As DNA, the CDR3 is TGTGCCATCAGTTGGGCAGGGACAGATAACCAAGAGACCCAGTACTTC.

The rearrangement joins TRBV25-1 to TRBJ1-2; D is undetermined. V was pared by 5 bases and J by 8 bases, with 12 bases between. CDR3 length equals 12 residues. Germline CDR1 reads MGHDK; CDR2 reads SYGVNS. The CDR3 protein is CASSSSTRGYTF. CDR3 coding DNA: TGTGCCAGCAGTAGTAGCACGAGAGGCTACACCTTC.

This clonotype came up a few times. The rearrangement links TRBV5-1 to TRBJ2-5, with 11 bases identical to TRBD2. This CDR3 has 16 residues. CDR1 and CDR2 from the germline V gene are SGHRS and YFSETQ. V was clipped by 4 bases and J by 1 base; unmatched bases: 6. For the CDR3, the DNA is TGCGCCAGCAGCCCACTAGCGGGAGAGGGCCAAGAGACCCAGTACTTC. This codes for CASSPLAGEGQETQYF.

This chain uses TRBV20-1 with TRBJ1-5; perhaps TRBD1 as D (5 bases). The germline V gene has CDR1 DFQATT and CDR2 SNEGSKA (reference sequence). The CDR3 runs to 16 residues. V shed 0 bases and J shed 7 bases, with 19 bases lying between them. CDR3 loop: CSARDFAGGPGQPQHF. CDR3 sequence (DNA): TGCAGTGCTAGAGATTTCGCTGGAGGGCCAGGGCAGCCCCAGCATTTT.

This chain connects TRBV12-3 or TRBV12-4 to TRBJ2-1; 7 bases are shared with TRBD1. After removal of 6 bases from V and 8 bases from J, the junction contained 13 bases not matched to a gene. This CDR3 has 15 amino acids. CDR3 nucleotides: TGTGCCAGCAGCGAAGGGAAGGGGGCCCTGGATGAGCAGTTCTTC. Translated: CASSEGKGALDEQFF.

The rearrangement links TRBV28 to TRBJ2-5; D ambiguous. Matching the DNA end better, TRBJ2-7 makes the J call doubtful. The germline V gene has CDR1 MDHEN and CDR2 SYDVKM. This CDR3 contains 16 residues. CDR3: CASSPWTGERGYEQYF. The CDR3, as DNA: TGTGCCAGCAGTCCCTGGACCGGCGAAAGAGGCTACGAGCAGTACTTC.